The 9 T cell receptor beta chains below come from one sample, sequenced in a study of cytomegalovirus exposure and HLA in healthy donors. The PCR was carried out with 60 Vbeta primers and 13 Jbeta primers. Data came from immunoSEQ multiplex PCR; TCRdb stores just in-frame clones and leaves some out. The sample lists more than 95,000 clones; roughly a tenth were seen once. Sequenced input: PBMCs. All receptors derive from a woman under 30 in good health and CMV-seropositive.

The chain links TRBV6-1 to TRBJ1-4, with a tentative D call TRBD1 (5 bases). CDR1 and CDR2 from the germline V gene are MNHNS and SASEGT. This CDR3 spans 15 amino acids. V lost 2 bases and J 7 bases, leaving 14 bases between the germline ends. The CDR3 spells CASSELPGIGEKLFF. The CDR3 DNA sequence: TGTGCCAGCAGTGAATTACCAGGGATTGGTGAAAAACTGTTTTTT.

The V call is TRBV11-2, the J call TRBJ2-7; 9 bases align to TRBD1. Germline CDR1 SGHAT, CDR2 FQNNGV. This CDR3 region has 15 residues. With V trimmed by 1 base and J by 5 bases, 6 bases remained unmatched. The CDR3 region is CASSLARDRVHEQYF. CDR3 nucleotides: TGTGCCAGCAGCTTAGCCCGGGACAGGGTACACGAGCAGTACTTC. Full variable domain (missing parts from reference TRBV11-2 and TRBJ2-7): EAGVAQSPRYKIIEKRQSVAFWCNPISGHATLYWYQQILGQGPKLLIQFQNNGVVDDSQLPKDRFSAERLKGVDSTLKIQPAKLEDSAVYLCASSLARDRVHEQYFGPGTRLTVT.

In its sample, this clone ranks as medium-sized. The CDR3 DNA sequence: TGCAGTGCTAGAGGACAGGAAAAACTGTTTTTT. Protein sequence: CSARGQEKLFF. The chain couples TRBV20-1 to TRBJ1-4; possible D gene TRBD1, 5 bases. The CDR3 runs to 11 residues. The V gene's germline CDR1 is DFQATT and CDR2 SNEGSKA (reference sequence). Trimming took off 1 base at V and 8 bases at J, with 5 bases between the two ends.

This chain uses TRBV5-6 with TRBJ1-5, with no clear D. Germline V gene data show CDR1 as SGHDT and CDR2 as YYEEEE. Between the trimmed V and J ends, which lost 1 base and 1 base, there was a span of 9 bases. The CDR3 has 15 residues. The CDR3 loop is CASSLWVRSNQPQHF. The CDR3 nucleotides read TGTGCCAGCAGCTTGTGGGTGAGGAGCAATCAGCCCCAGCATTTT.

A note on this clone: The junction departs from the called germline gene at one end, perhaps through a read error. The chain recombines TRBV30 with TRBJ2-5; TRBD2 might be the D (5 bases). The CDR3 has 15 amino acids. The V gene's germline CDR1 is GTSNPN and CDR2 SVGIG (reference sequence). CDR3 coding DNA: TGTGCCTGGGGTGTCGGCACGGGGATCCAAGAGACCCAGTACTTC. Protein: CAWGVGTGIQETQYF.

This clone turned up a few times. This chain connects TRBV19 to TRBJ2-3; weak D call: TRBD2 (5 bases). The V end lost 5 bases, the J end lost 8 bases, and 14 bases lay between the germline ends. The CDR3 sequence is 13 residues long. Germline V lookup: CDR1 LNHDA, CDR2 SQIVND (reference sequence). The CDR3 DNA is TGTGCCAGTAGTCCCCGTGAGGGCATTACGCAGTATTTT. Translated: CASSPREGITQYF.

This clone turned up a few times. The J gene is TRBJ1-5, the V gene TRBV21-1. TRBV21-1 is tagged as a pseudogene. There are 10 residues in the CDR3. For the CDR3, the DNA is TGTGCCAGCAAATTACAGCCCCAGCATTTT. Its protein product is CASKLQPQHF.

The rearrangement links TRBV10-3 to TRBJ2-3; TRBD2 agrees at 8 bases. Trimming at V came to 6 bases and at J to 4 bases, leaving 9 bases not matched to a gene. Germline loops: CDR1 ENHRY, CDR2 SYGVKD. This CDR3 is built from 15 residues. The DNA of the CDR3 is TGTGCCATCAGACGAGCGGGAGACGATCCAGATACGCAGTATTTT. Its protein is CAIRRAGDDPDTQYF.

This clone was picked up a small number of times. DNA of the CDR3: TGTGCCTGGAGAGGCAGCCAATTTTTAACGGGGTACACTGAAGCTTTCTTT. Its translation: CAWRGSQFLTGYTEAFF. V and J are TRBV30 and TRBJ1-1; unclear D gene. In germline, CDR1 is GTSNPN, CDR2 SVGIG (reference sequence). The CDR3 is 17 amino acids. Deletions cut 3 bases from V and 3 bases from J, with 23 bases between.